Below, 30 T cell receptor beta chains from the same sample are listed, as sequenced in a study of graft-versus-host responses after intestinal transplantation. Libraries were prepared by immunoSEQ multiplex PCR; TCRdb keeps only in-frame clonotypes and omits some of them. The table has around 120,000 clones, roughly 96% seen once. Their specific antigens are unknown. Sequenced material: unstimulated CD8+ T cells sorted from spleen or lymph node cells, taken before intestinal transplant. All receptors derive from a human donor who received an intestinal transplant.

The chain links TRBV11-2 to TRBJ2-1, with TRBD2 matching over 10 bases. The V segment lost 4 bases and the J segment 6 bases; nucleotides outside the gene matches: 6. Germline CDR1 SGHAT, CDR2 FQNNGV. The CDR3 has 15 amino acids. CDR3 in amino acids: CASSSSGSDGNEQFF. The DNA for the CDR3 is TGTGCCAGCAGCTCTAGCGGGAGTGACGGCAATGAGCAGTTCTTC.

The chain combines TRBV7-9 with TRBJ1-1; TRBD1 aligns across 9 bases. Germline trimming cut 5 bases from V and 0 bases from J; bases unmatched to any gene: 13. The CDR3 contains 18 residues. Germline V gene data show CDR1 as SEHNR and CDR2 as FQNEAQ (reference sequence). The CDR3 DNA reads as TGTGCCAGCAGCCCGGCCGGACAGGGGATCCTCATGAACACTGAAGCTTTCTTT. It yields the protein CASSPAGQGILMNTEAFF.

This chain connects TRBV5-4 to TRBJ2-7, with a possible D match to TRBD1 (6 bases). V lost 3 bases, J lost 1 base, and 8 bases lay in between. Germline V lookup: CDR1 SGHNT, CDR2 YYREEE (reference sequence). The CDR3 is made up of 13 amino acids. The CDR3, as DNA: TGTGCCAGCAGCTCCGGGACATCCTACGAGCAGTACTTC. Amino acids: CASSSGTSYEQYF.

This clone was detected only once. The chain couples TRBV6-6 to TRBJ1-2; possibly TRBD1 for D (6 bases). The CDR3 has 15 amino acids. Germline loops: CDR1 MNHNY, CDR2 SVGAGI (reference sequence). V was trimmed by 3 bases and J by 4 bases, leaving 15 bases between them. The CDR3 region is CASSYYREDSYGYTF. As DNA, the CDR3 is TGTGCCAGCAGTTATTACAGGGAAGATAGCTATGGCTACACCTTC.

V is TRBV21-1 and J is TRBJ2-1; the table assigns TRBD1, which was not confirmed against the DNA. TRBV21-1 is given as a pseudogene. The CDR3 is 16 amino acids. In DNA form, the CDR3 reads TGTGCCAGCAGCAAAGGAATGGACAGAAAGTACAATGAGCAGTTCTTC. As protein: CASSKGMDRKYNEQFF.

This sequence joins TRBV2 and TRBJ1-5, with D perhaps TRBD1 (5 bases). This CDR3 comprises 13 residues. The ends were cut back, 8 bases at V and 3 bases at J, with 11 bases in the middle. Germline CDR1 and CDR2: SNHLY and FYNNEI. CDR3 bases: TGTGCCAGCGCTGGGGGGAACAATCAGCCCCAGCATTTT. As protein: CASAGGNNQPQHF.

The chain recombines TRBV5-4 with TRBJ2-5, with TRBD1 matching over 7 bases. V shed 4 bases, J shed 13 bases, and the junction held 16 bases outside the gene matches. This CDR3 spans 14 amino acids. Germline CDR1 and CDR2: SGHNT and YYREEE (reference sequence). The CDR3 bases are TGTGCCAGCAGCCGCACAGGGGAAGGCCCCGAGGGGTACTTC. Translation gives CASSRTGEGPEGYF.

The chain couples TRBV27 to TRBJ1-5; possible D gene TRBD1, 5 bases. The CDR3 contains 13 residues. Germline-derived CDR1 and CDR2 are MNHEY and SMNVEV (reference sequence). The ends were cut back, 5 bases at V and 3 bases at J, with 8 bases in the middle. For the CDR3, the DNA is TGTGCCAGCAGTCAGGGCTTCAATCAGCCCCAGCATTTT. The encoded protein is CASSQGFNQPQHF.

This sequence joins TRBV30 and TRBJ2-1; no clear D gene. Deletions cut 0 bases from V and 9 bases from J, with 3 bases between. Germline V gene data show CDR1 as GTSNPN and CDR2 as SVGIG (reference sequence). This CDR3 is built from 10 residues. DNA of the CDR3: TGTGCCTGGAGTGTAGCTGAGCAGTTCTTC. Its translation: CAWSVAEQFF.

This chain links TRBV7-9 with TRBJ2-5; a possible D gene is TRBD2 (5 bases). Germline V CDR1 and CDR2: SEHNR, FQNEAQ (reference sequence). V shed 6 bases and J shed 2 bases, with 10 bases lying between them. The CDR3 contains 13 residues. The CDR3 DNA follows: TGTGCCAGCAGTTACGGGAATCAAGAGACCCAGTACTTC. It yields the protein CASSYGNQETQYF.

The chain recombines TRBV9 with TRBJ2-7, with 7 bases identical to TRBD2. J gave up 3 bases and V 4 bases, and 13 bases lay outside the gene matches. Germline assignment: CDR1 SGDLS and CDR2 YYNGEE. The CDR3 contains 16 residues. The chain's CDR3 is CASSQSAGVAFYEQYF. The CDR3 DNA sequence: TGTGCCAGCAGCCAATCGGCGGGGGTCGCGTTCTACGAGCAGTACTTC.

The rearrangement uses TRBV7-9 and TRBJ2-1, with 12 bases matching TRBD2. The CDR3 extends over 15 amino acids. Per the germline V gene, CDR1 is SEHNR and CDR2 is FQNEAQ (reference sequence). With 2 bases clipped from V and 8 bases from J, the junction kept 4 bases outside the gene matches. The CDR3 DNA is TGTGCCAGCAGCTTACTAGCGGGAGGGCCACATGAGCAGTTCTTC. It translates to CASSLLAGGPHEQFF.

This clone was observed a few times. J is TRBJ1-1 and V is TRBV7-9, with D unclear. Germline CDR1 SEHNR, CDR2 FQNEAQ (reference sequence). The germline V and J ends were trimmed by 2 bases and 6 bases, with 7 bases remaining between them. The CDR3 covers 12 residues. The CDR3 coding sequence is TGTGCCAGCAGCTTAACAAACCCTGAAGCTTTCTTT. This sequence encodes CASSLTNPEAFF. Using reference TRBV7-9 and TRBJ1-1 for the parts outside the CDR3, the full variable domain is DTGVSQNPRHKITKRGQNVTFRCDPISEHNRLYWYRQTLGQGPEFLTYFQNEAQLEKSRLLSDRFSAERPKGSFSTLEIQRTEQGDSAMYLCASSLTNPEAFFGQGTRLTVV.

The rearrangement joins TRBV30 to TRBJ2-5; possibly TRBD2 for D (5 bases). The CDR3 extends over 16 amino acids. Germline V gene lookup returns CDR1 GTSNPN and CDR2 SVGIG (reference sequence). V lost 2 bases and J 5 bases, leaving 21 bases between the germline ends. For the CDR3, the DNA is TGTGCCTGGAGTCCGATTCGGGCCGGGATGGGGGAGACCCAGTACTTC. Protein product: CAWSPIRAGMGETQYF.

The genes are TRBV28 and TRBJ2-7, with TRBD1 identical over 7 bases. The CDR3 extends over 17 amino acids. The germline V gene encodes CDR1 MDHEN and CDR2 SYDVKM. V lost 5 bases, J lost 2 bases, and 15 bases stayed unmatched. The CDR3 here is CASSPRTGQSTPYEQYF. The CDR3 region has the DNA TGTGCCAGCAGTCCTAGGACAGGCCAGTCAACTCCCTACGAGCAGTACTTC.

This clone was seen a few times. The rearrangement links TRBV6-5 to TRBJ1-1; weak D call: TRBD1 (5 bases). The CDR3 contains 14 residues. V shed 2 bases and J shed 1 base, with 8 bases lying between them. Germline V gene data show CDR1 as MNHEY and CDR2 as SVGAGI. The CDR3, as DNA: TGTGCCAGCAGTTACGGGACCGCGAACACTGAAGCTTTCTTT. Translating gives CASSYGTANTEAFF.

Points on this clone: Other nucleotide sequences from this sample produce the same CDR3. The V and J genes are TRBV6-5 and TRBJ2-1; TRBD2 is a possible D gene (5 bases). From germline, CDR1 is MNHEY and CDR2 SVGAGI. V was cut by 0 bases and J by 7 bases, with 7 bases left in between. CDR3 length: 13 amino acids. The CDR3 DNA reads TGTGCCAGCAGTTACTCACGGGGAAATGAGCAGTTCTTC. Amino acid sequence: CASSYSRGNEQFF.

The chain employs TRBV19 and TRBJ1-6, with D maybe TRBD1 (6 bases). Trimming removed 8 bases from V and 7 bases from J, with 12 bases in between. This CDR3 spans 13 amino acids. Germline V lookup: CDR1 LNHDA, CDR2 SQIVND (reference sequence). For the CDR3, the DNA is TGTGCCAGTCGCGGGGGCTGGAATTCACCCCTCCACTTT. Its translation: CASRGGWNSPLHF.

This chain links TRBV15 with TRBJ2-3; D perhaps matches TRBD1 (5 bases). The length of the CDR3 is 14 residues. V shed 2 bases and J shed 4 bases, with 10 bases lying between them. Germline V gene data show CDR1 as LNHNV and CDR2 as YYDKDF (reference sequence). DNA for the CDR3: TGTGCCACCAGCAGACGGGTAGGGGCAGATACGCAGTATTTT. Translation gives CATSRRVGADTQYF.

This chain uses TRBV4-1 with TRBJ2-7, with a weak D call TRBD1 (5 bases). CDR3 length equals 14 residues. CDR1 is MGHRA, CDR2 YSYEKL, per germline. V lost 3 bases and J 4 bases, leaving 13 bases between the germline ends. The CDR3 sequence: CASSQTQGGYEQYF. As DNA, the CDR3 is TGCGCCAGCAGCCAGACCCAGGGTGGTTACGAGCAGTACTTC.

CDR3 DNA: TGTGCCAGCAGCTATCGACTAGCGGGAGGGCCCACCTACGAGCAGTACTTC. Encoded protein: CASSYRLAGGPTYEQYF. This chain links TRBV7-9 with TRBJ2-7, with TRBD2 matching 14 bases. This CDR3 contains 17 residues. Looked up from germline, CDR1 is SEHNR and CDR2 is FQNEAQ (reference sequence). The ends lost 4 bases at V and 2 bases at J; junction bases unmatched: 7.

A few counts support this clone. The chain uses TRBV29-1 and TRBJ2-1; D is unclear. CDR1 and CDR2 from the germline V gene are SQVTM and ANQGSEA. The ends were cut back, 6 bases at V and 5 bases at J, with 11 bases in the middle. The CDR3 consists of 12 residues. The CDR3 is CSVVARDNEQFF. In DNA form, the CDR3 reads TGCAGCGTCGTAGCTAGGGACAATGAGCAGTTCTTC.

The V gene is TRBV28, the J gene TRBJ2-7; D tentatively fits TRBD1 or TRBD2 (6 bases each). Between the trimmed V and J ends, which lost 5 bases and 6 bases, there was a span of 11 bases. This CDR3 has 12 amino acids. CDR1 MDHEN and CDR2 SYDVKM come from the germline V gene. This CDR3 reads CASSLQGGEQYF. Here the CDR3 DNA reads TGTGCCAGCAGTCTACAGGGAGGCGAGCAGTACTTC.

The chain employs TRBV10-3 and TRBJ2-7; TRBD2 agrees at 10 bases. Germline V CDR1 and CDR2: ENHRY, SYGVKD. The CDR3 contains 16 residues. The V segment lost 3 bases and the J segment 6 bases; nucleotides outside the gene matches: 11. The CDR3 region is CAISEQREGPVGEQYF. The CDR3 nucleotides read TGTGCCATCAGTGAACAGCGGGAGGGCCCCGTAGGCGAGCAGTACTTC.

This chain links TRBV19 with TRBJ2-3, with D perhaps TRBD1 (6 bases). CDR3 length equals 12 residues. Germline CDR1 and CDR2: LNHDA and SQIVND (reference sequence). V was trimmed by 6 bases and J by 4 bases, leaving 8 bases between them. CDR3 loop: CASRGQSDTQYF. CDR3 nucleotides: TGTGCCAGTAGAGGACAGTCAGATACGCAGTATTTT.

The J gene is TRBJ2-5, the V gene TRBV25-1, with a weak D call TRBD1 (6 bases). V was shortened by 8 bases and J by 3 bases, with 16 bases between the two germline ends. The CDR3 totals 14 residues. Germline CDR1 is MGHDK and CDR2 is SYGVNS. This CDR3 is CASWAGQGKETQYF. The CDR3 DNA sequence: TGTGCCAGCTGGGCGGGCCAGGGGAAAGAGACCCAGTACTTC.

This clone was seen only once. V and J are TRBV29-1 and TRBJ2-7; D remains ambiguous. Germline V CDR1 and CDR2: SQVTM, ANQGSEA. The length of the CDR3 is 11 residues. Trimming left V 5 bases short and J 3 bases short, with 8 bases between. CDR3 nucleotides: TGCAGCGTTACCGAAAACTACGAGCAGTACTTC. Its translation is CSVTENYEQYF.

The chain recombines TRBV30 with TRBJ1-5, with 10 bases aligning to TRBD1. CDR1 and CDR2 from the germline V gene are GTSNPN and SVGIG (reference sequence). Trimming took 4 bases from V and 11 from J; bases not matched to a gene: 14. The CDR3 covers 15 residues. Written as DNA, the CDR3 is TGTGCCTGGAACTCCGGGGGGACAGGGGTCGAGGCCCAGCATTTT. Translation: CAWNSGGTGVEAQHF.

This rearrangement joins TRBV7-3 to TRBJ1-2; 8 nucleotides match TRBD1. The trim removed 3 bases at V and 8 bases at J, leaving 5 bases unmatched. Germline lookup yields CDR1 SGHTA and CDR2 FQGTGA. This CDR3 is built from 13 residues. The CDR3 sequence is CASSFGQGEGYTF. CDR3 DNA sequence: TGTGCCAGCAGCTTCGGACAGGGTGAAGGCTACACCTTC.

The V and J genes are TRBV29-1 and TRBJ2-7; 8 bases are shared with TRBD2. The CDR3 has 13 amino acids. Trimming cost V 6 bases and J 2 bases; bases outside gene matches: 6. CDR1 and CDR2 (germline): SQVTM, ANQGSEA. In DNA form, the CDR3 reads TGCAGCGTAGCGACTAGCGTTACCTACGAGCAGTACTTC. It is translated as CSVATSVTYEQYF.